This T cell receptor beta chain derives from a study of blood T cell repertoires in COVID-19. CDR3 length: 17 residues. V shed 4 bases, J shed 4 bases, and the junction held 12 bases outside the gene matches. Germline V CDR1 and CDR2: SGHRS, YFSETQ. The data were produced by immunoSEQ multiplex PCR, yet TCRdb's version contains in-frame clones alone and is incomplete. The sample holds about 290,000 clones, around four fifths seen once. Sample: peripheral blood. The clonotype originates from a woman aged 45-65 years with active or convalescent COVID-19. The chain carries TRBV5-1 and TRBJ2-1; 9 bases are shared with TRBD1. CDR3 in amino acids: CASSQFTTGTGYNEQFF. The DNA of the CDR3 is TGCGCCAGCAGCCAATTCACCACCGGGACAGGGTACAATGAGCAGTTCTTC.